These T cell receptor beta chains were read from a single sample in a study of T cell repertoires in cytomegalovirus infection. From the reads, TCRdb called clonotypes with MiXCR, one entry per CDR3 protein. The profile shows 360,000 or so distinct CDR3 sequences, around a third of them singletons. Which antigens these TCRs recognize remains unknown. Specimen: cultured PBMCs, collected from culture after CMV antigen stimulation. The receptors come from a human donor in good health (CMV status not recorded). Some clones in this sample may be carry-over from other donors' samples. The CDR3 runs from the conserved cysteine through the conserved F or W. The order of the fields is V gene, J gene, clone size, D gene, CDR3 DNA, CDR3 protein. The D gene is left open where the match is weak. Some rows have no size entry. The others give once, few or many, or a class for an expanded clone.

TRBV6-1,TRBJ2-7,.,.,TGTGCCAGCAGTGGGACTTCTACAATGTCGCAGTACTTC,CASSGTSTMSQYF
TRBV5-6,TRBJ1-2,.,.,TGTGCCAGCAGCTTGGAGCCGGACAGAGATGGCTACACCTTC,CASSLEPDRDGYTF
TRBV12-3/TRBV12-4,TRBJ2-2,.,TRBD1,TGTGCCAGCAGTAGTGGCAGGGGGCACACCGGGGAGCTGTTTTTT,CASSSGRGHTGELFF
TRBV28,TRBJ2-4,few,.,TGTGCCAGCAGTTTCGGAGACGCCAAAAACATTCAGTACTTC,CASSFGDAKNIQYF
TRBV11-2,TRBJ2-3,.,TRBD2,TGTGCCAGCAGCTTCTGGACTAGCGGGAGGGGGACAGATACGCAGTATTTT,CASSFWTSGRGTDTQYF
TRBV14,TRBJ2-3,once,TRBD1,TGTGCCAGCAGCCAAGATAGAGGGACAGGCGAACCCCCCTACACAGATACGCAGTATTTT,CASSQDRGTGEPPYTDTQYF
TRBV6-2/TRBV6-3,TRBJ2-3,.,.,TGTGCCAGCAGCAGGACTGGCGTCAGTTCAAAGGCGCAGTATTTT,CASSRTGVSSKAQYF
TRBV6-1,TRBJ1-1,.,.,TGTGCCAGCATGGGACCTGAAGCTTTCTTT,CASMGPEAFF
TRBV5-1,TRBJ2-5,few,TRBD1,TGCGCCAGCAGCCGGACAGGGGGAGTTGAGACCCAGTACTTC,CASSRTGGVETQYF
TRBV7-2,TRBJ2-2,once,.,TGTGCCAGCAGCCGCGACCCTGCGAACACCGGGGAGCTGTTTTTT,CASSRDPANTGELFF
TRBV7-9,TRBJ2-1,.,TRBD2,TGTGCCAGCAGCGCACTGAAAGGACTAGCGGGAGTGAATGAGCAGTTCTTC,CASSALKGLAGVNEQFF
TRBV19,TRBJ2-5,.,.,TGTGCCGTCCGGAGTTCGGGAGAGACCCAGTACTTC,CAVRSSGETQYF
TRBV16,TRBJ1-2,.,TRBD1,TGTGCCAGCAGCCAGGGCAGGGGGGTACTTGCTGATGGCTACACCTTC,CASSQGRGVLADGYTF
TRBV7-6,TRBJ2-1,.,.,TGTGCCAGCAGCTTAGGGCAGGGGGGGTTTTACGAGCAGTTCTTC,CASSLGQGGFYEQFF
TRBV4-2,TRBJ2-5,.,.,TGTGCCAGCAGCCAAGAGTCTCGTGTGGAGACCCAGTACTTC,CASSQESRVETQYF
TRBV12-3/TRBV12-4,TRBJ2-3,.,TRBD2,TGTGCCAGCAGTTTCGGGGGACTAGCGGGAGGGAATACGCAGTATTTT,CASSFGGLAGGNTQYF
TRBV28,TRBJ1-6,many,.,TGTGCCAGTGGGAGAAGACATAATTCACCCCTCCACTTT,CASGRRHNSPLHF
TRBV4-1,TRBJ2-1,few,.,TGCGCCAGCAGCCAAGGGGTTACGACAGTGGATGAGCAGTTCTTC,CASSQGVTTVDEQFF
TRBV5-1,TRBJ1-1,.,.,TGCGCCAGCAGCTTCGACGAGGGCGTCACTGAAGCTTTCTTT,CASSFDEGVTEAFF
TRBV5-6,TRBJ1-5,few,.,TGTGCCAGCAGCTTGCAGGGTCTGCGGGATCAGCCCCAGCATTTT,CASSLQGLRDQPQHF
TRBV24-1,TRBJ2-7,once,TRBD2,TGTGCCACTCAAAGACTAGCGAGCTACGAGCAGTACTTC,CATQRLASYEQYF
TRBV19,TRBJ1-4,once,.,TGTGCCAGTAAACTGAGCCAAGGGACTAATGAAAAACTGTTTTTT,CASKLSQGTNEKLFF
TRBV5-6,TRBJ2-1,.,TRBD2,TGTGCCAGCAGAGGGACTAGCGGTTCCTACAATGAGCAGTTCTTC,CASRGTSGSYNEQFF
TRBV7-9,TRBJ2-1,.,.,TGTGCCAGCAGCTCCGATACCCGCAATGAGCAGTTCTTC,CASSSDTRNEQFF
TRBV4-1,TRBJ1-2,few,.,TGCGCCAGCAGCCCCGCCAGGTCTACCTATGGCTACACCTTC,CASSPARSTYGYTF
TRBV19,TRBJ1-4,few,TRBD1,TGTGCCAGTAGTTCAGACAGGGCGGCTAATGAAAAACTGTTTTTT,CASSSDRAANEKLFF
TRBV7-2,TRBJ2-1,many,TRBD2,TGTGCCAGCAGCCGGCGATTGACTAGCCAGACCTACAATGAGCAGTTCTTC,CASSRRLTSQTYNEQFF
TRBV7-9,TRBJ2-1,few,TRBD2,TGTGCCAGCAGCTCCCTGACTAGCGGGAGGGCCAATGAGCAGTTCTTC,CASSSLTSGRANEQFF
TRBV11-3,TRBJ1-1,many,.,TGTGCCAGCAGCTTCCCCCGGTCGGACACTGAAGCTTTCTTT,CASSFPRSDTEAFF
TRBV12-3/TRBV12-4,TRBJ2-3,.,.,TGTGCCAGCAGGACAGCGGGCACAGATACGCAGTATTTT,CASRTAGTDTQYF
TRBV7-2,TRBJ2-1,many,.,TGTGCCAGCAGCTTAGATGGGTCCTACAATGAGCAGTTCTTC,CASSLDGSYNEQFF
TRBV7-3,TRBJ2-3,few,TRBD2,TGTGCCAGCAGCTTACAGGGCGGGAGGGCCGTCGATACGCAGTATTTT,CASSLQGGRAVDTQYF
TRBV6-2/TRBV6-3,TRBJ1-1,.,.,TGTGCCAGCACCAAAATTGGGGGGGCTAACACTGAAGCTTTCTTT,CASTKIGGANTEAFF
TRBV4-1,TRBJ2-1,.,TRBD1,TGCGCCAGCAGCCGAAAAGAGCCGGGACAGGGGTATGAGCAGTTCTTC,CASSRKEPGQGYEQFF
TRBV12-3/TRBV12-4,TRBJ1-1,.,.,TGTGCCAGCAGACATCGGACAGTTGAAGCTTTCTTT,CASRHRTVEAFF
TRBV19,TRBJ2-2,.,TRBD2,TGTGCCAGTAGTTCCTCCTGGACTAGCGGGAGGATCGGGGAGCTGTTTTTT,CASSSSWTSGRIGELFF
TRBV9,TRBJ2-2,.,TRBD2,TGTGCCAGCAGCGTAGATCCCCCTAGCGGGATATCCGGGGAGCTGTTTTTT,CASSVDPPSGISGELFF
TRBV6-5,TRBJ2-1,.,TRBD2,TGTGCCAGCAGTTACACTAGCGCAAACAATGAGCAGTTCTTC,CASSYTSANNEQFF
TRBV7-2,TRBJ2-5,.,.,TGTGCCAGCAGCTTAGGCGGGACATACACCTCAGATACCCAGTACTTC,CASSLGGTYTSDTQYF
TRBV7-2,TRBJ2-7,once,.,TGTGCCAGCAGCCTGCCTCAGGGAAGCGTTTACGAGCAGTACTTC,CASSLPQGSVYEQYF
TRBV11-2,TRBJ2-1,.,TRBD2,TGTGCCAGCAGCCCACGACTAGCGGGAGAGCAGTTCTTC,CASSPRLAGEQFF
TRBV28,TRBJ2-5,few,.,TGTGCCAGCAGTGCGGGATTAGAGACCCAGTACTTC,CASSAGLETQYF
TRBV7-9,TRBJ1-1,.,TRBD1,TGTGCCAGCAGCGTCCGGGACAGGGGGAACACTGAAGCTTTCTTT,CASSVRDRGNTEAFF
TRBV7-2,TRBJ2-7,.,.,TGTGCCAGCAGCTTAGCCCGACAGACCTACGAGCAGTACTTC,CASSLARQTYEQYF
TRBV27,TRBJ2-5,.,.,TGTGCCAGCAGTTTCATCAGGACGGGGTTCCTTCGGGAGACCCAGTACTTC,CASSFIRTGFLRETQYF
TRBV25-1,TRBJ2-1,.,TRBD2,TGTGCCAGCAGGGGGAGTCCCGGGACTAGCGGGAGACACAATGAGCAGTTCTTC,CASRGSPGTSGRHNEQFF
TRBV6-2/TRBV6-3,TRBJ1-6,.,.,TGTGCCAGCAGTTACGGGACGGACTATAATTCACCCCTCCACTTT,CASSYGTDYNSPLHF
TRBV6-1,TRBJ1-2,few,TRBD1,TGTGCCAGCATTCGAGGGACAGGGGGTGACTATGGCTACACCTTC,CASIRGTGGDYGYTF
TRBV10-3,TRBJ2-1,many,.,TGTGCCATCAGTGCGTCTAGCAGCTACAATGAGCAGTTCTTC,CAISASSSYNEQFF
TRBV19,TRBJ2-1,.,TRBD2,TGTGCCAGTATGCACACGGGACTAGCGGGAGGAGTGGGTTCCTACAATGAGCAGTTCTTC,CASMHTGLAGGVGSYNEQFF
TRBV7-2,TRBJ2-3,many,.,TGTGCCAGCAGCTTAGTTTGGGGGTTAAGAGATACGCAGTATTTT,CASSLVWGLRDTQYF
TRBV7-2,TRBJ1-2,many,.,TGTGCCAGCAGCTTAGGGGCCGGGGGCGACTATGGCTACACCTTC,CASSLGAGGDYGYTF
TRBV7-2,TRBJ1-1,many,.,TGTGCCAGCAGTTACCACCCGAACACTGAAGCTTTCTTT,CASSYHPNTEAFF
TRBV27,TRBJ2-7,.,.,TGTGCCAGCAGCAGACTCTTTGTGGACCACGAGCAGTACTTC,CASSRLFVDHEQYF